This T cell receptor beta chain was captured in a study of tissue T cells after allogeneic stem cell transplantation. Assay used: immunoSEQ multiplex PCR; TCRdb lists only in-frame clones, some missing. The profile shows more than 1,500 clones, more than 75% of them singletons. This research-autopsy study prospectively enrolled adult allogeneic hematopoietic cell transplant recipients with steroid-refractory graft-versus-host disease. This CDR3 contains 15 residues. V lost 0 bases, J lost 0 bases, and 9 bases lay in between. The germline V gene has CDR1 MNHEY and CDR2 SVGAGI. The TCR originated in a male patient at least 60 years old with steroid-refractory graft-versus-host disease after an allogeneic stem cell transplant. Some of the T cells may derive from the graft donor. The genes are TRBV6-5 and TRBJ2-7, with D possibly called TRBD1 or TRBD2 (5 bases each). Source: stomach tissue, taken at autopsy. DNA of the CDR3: TGTGCCAGCAGTTACTCCCGGGACCCCTCCTACGAGCAGTACTTC. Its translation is CASSYSRDPSYEQYF.